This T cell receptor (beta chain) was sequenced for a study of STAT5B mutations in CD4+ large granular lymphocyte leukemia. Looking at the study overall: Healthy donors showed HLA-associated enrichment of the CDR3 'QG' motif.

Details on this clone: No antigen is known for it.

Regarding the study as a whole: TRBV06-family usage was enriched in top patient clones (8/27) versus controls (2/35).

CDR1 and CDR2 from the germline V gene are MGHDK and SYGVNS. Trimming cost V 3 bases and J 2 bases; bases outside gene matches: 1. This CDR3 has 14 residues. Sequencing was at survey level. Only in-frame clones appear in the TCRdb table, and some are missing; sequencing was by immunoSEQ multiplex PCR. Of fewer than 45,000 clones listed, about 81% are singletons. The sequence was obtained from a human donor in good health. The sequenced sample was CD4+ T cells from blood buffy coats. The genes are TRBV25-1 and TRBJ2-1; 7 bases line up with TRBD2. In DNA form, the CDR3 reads TGTGCCAGCAGTGAGAGCGGGACCTACAATGAGCAGTTCTTC. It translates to CASSESGTYNEQFF.